This entry is about one T cell receptor (beta chain). Its antigen is unidentified. Full-length variable regions came from constant-region reverse primers plus semi-nested Nested Universal Primer A PCR. Each CDR3 protein is one row after TCRdb ran MiXCR on the 5' RACE reads. In the table there are some 5,600 distinct CDR3 sequences, roughly 59% of which are singletons. CDR3 length: 14 residues. Germline trimming cut 5 bases from V and 4 bases from J; bases unmatched to any gene: 6. CDR1 and CDR2 (germline): LNHDA, SQIVND (reference sequence). Findings and limits, study-wide: The larger cohort examined one V-J beta rearrangement, not whole repertoires. Tumor Treg TCRs overlapped most with tumor naive CD4+ cells.

The receptor comes from a female donor with breast cancer. The specimen sequenced was naive CD4+ T cells sorted from blood. Subset here: naive CD4+ T cells, CD4+CD45RA+CD25-. The chain joins TRBV19 to TRBJ1-1, with 8 nucleotides matching TRBD1. The CDR3: CASSPGQGSTEAFF. For the CDR3, the DNA is TGTGCCAGTAGTCCCGGACAGGGAAGCACTGAAGCTTTCTTT.